This TCR beta chain originates from a study of shared clonotypes between healthy human individuals. Study-level background: Ranging from 18 to 49 in age, donors were a couple of women and three men. Study outcomes and limitations: The study generally estimated greater richness for naive than memory subsets.

This clone was seen only a few times. Its antigen is still unknown. The study ran the assay at deep level. Only in-frame clones appear in the TCRdb table, and some are missing; sequencing was by immunoSEQ multiplex PCR. The sample has roughly 300,000 clones; 73% are singletons. The trim removed 4 bases at V and 2 bases at J, leaving 11 bases unmatched. Per the germline V gene, CDR1 is MDHEN and CDR2 is SYDVKM. The CDR3 contains 16 residues. Sequencing was performed on memory CD4+ T cells sorted from blood. Noted subset: CD45RA-negative fraction. The sequence derives from a man younger than 40 in good health. The chain is built from TRBV28 and TRBJ2-7, with 7 bases matching TRBD1. The CDR3: CASSSTNGDRAYEQYF. CDR3 nucleotides: TGTGCCAGCAGTTCGACTAATGGGGACAGAGCCTACGAGCAGTACTTC.